This T cell receptor beta chain was captured by sequencing in a study of blood T cell repertoires in COVID-19. Study context: Sites across the United States, Italy and Spain contributed samples from acute and convalescent COVID-19.

Germline lookup yields CDR1 SEHNR and CDR2 FQNEAQ (reference sequence). V shed 5 bases and J 4 bases; nucleotides not matched to a gene: 8. CDR3 length equals 15 residues. Sequencing was performed with immunoSEQ multiplex PCR; in TCRdb, only in-frame clones are kept and a portion is missing. The sample yields under 150,000 clones, approximately 88% seen once. The receptor was derived from a human donor in a cohort sampled during active COVID-19. What was sequenced was peripheral blood. This chain joins TRBV7-9 and TRBJ2-1; 7 bases line up with TRBD1. In DNA, the CDR3 is TGTGCCAGCAGCCAAGGGGGCATTTGGTACAATGAGCAGTTCTTC. It codes for CASSQGGIWYNEQFF.